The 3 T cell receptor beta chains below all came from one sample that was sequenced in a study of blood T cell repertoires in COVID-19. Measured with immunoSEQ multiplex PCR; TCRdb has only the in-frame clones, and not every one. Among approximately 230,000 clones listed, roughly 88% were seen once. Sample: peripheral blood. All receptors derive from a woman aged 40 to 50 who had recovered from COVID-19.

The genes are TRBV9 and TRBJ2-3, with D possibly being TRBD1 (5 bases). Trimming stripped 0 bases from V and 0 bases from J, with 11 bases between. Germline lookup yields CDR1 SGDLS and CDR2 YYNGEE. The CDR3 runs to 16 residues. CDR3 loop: CASSVVGQASTDTQYF. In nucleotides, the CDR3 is TGTGCCAGCAGCGTAGTGGGGCAGGCGAGCACAGATACGCAGTATTTT.

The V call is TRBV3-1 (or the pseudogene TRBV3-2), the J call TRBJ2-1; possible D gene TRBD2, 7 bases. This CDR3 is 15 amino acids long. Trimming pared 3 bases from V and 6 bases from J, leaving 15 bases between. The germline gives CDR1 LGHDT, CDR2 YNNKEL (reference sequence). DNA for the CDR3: TGTGCCAGCAGCCACTCCCAAGGGGGGGGCAATGAGCAGTTCTTC. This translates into CASSHSQGGGNEQFF.

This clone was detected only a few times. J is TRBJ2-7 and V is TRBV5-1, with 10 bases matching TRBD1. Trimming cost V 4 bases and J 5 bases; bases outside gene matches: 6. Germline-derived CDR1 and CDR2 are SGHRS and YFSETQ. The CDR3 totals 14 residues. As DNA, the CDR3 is TGCGCCAGCAGCATCGACAGGGGGCTGAACGAGCAGTACTTC. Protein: CASSIDRGLNEQYF.